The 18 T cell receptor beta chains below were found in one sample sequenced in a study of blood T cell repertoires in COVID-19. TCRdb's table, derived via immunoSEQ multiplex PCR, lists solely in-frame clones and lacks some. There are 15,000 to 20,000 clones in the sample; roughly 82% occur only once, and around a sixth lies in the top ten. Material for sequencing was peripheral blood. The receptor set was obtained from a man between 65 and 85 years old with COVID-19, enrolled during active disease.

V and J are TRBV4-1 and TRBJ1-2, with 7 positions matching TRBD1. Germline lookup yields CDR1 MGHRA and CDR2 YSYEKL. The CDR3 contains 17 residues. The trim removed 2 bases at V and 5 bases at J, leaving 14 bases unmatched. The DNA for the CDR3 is TGCGCCAGCAGCCAATACACCCCGCGACAGGGACCTTATGGCTACACCTTC. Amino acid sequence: CASSQYTPRQGPYGYTF.

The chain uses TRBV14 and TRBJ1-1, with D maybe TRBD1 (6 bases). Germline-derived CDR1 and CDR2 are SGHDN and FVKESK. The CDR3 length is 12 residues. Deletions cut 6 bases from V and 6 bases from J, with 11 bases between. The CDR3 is CASRKGVSEAFF. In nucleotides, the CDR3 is TGTGCCAGCAGGAAGGGGGTCTCTGAAGCTTTCTTT.

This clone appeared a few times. The DNA for the CDR3 is TGTGCCAGCAGCCAAGTGGTATGGTCGTTAGGACAGTTGAACACTGAAGCTTTCTTT. Amino acids: CASSQVVWSLGQLNTEAFF. J is TRBJ1-1 and V is TRBV3-1 (or the pseudogene TRBV3-2); tentatively, D is TRBD1 (6 bases). Germline V lookup: CDR1 LGHDT, CDR2 YNNKEL (reference sequence). Trimming left V 1 base short and J 0 bases short, with 21 bases between. CDR3 size: 19 residues.

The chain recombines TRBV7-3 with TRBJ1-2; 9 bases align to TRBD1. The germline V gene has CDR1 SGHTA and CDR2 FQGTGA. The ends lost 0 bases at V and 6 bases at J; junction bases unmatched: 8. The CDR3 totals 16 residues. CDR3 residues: CASSLTAKGQGHGYTF. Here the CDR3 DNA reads TGTGCCAGCAGCTTAACGGCCAAGGGACAGGGCCATGGCTACACCTTC. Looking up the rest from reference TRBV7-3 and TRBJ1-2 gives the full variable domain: GAGVSQTPSNKVTEKGKYVELRCDPISGHTALYWYRQSLGQGPEFLIYFQGTGAADDSGLPNDRFFAVRPEGSVSTLKIQRTERGDSAVYLCASSLTAKGQGHGYTFGSGTRLTVV.

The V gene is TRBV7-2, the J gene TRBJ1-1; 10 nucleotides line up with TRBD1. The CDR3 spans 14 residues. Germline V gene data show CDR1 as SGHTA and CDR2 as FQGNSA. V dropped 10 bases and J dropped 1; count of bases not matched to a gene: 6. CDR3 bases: TGTGCCACGGCTGGGACAGGGGAGAACACTGAAGCTTTCTTT. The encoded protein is CATAGTGENTEAFF.

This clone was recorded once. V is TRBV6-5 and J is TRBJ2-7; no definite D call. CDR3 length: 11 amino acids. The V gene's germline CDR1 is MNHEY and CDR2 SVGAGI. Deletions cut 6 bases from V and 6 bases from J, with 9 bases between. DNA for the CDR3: TGTGCCAGCAGGCGCGGTGCCGAGCAGTACTTC. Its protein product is CASRRGAEQYF.

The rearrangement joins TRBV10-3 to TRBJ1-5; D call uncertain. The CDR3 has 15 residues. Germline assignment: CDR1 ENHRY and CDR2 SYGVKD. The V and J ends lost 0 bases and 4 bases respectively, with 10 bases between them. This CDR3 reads CAISESGGVNQPQHF. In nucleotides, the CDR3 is TGTGCCATCAGTGAGTCGGGAGGAGTGAATCAGCCCCAGCATTTT.

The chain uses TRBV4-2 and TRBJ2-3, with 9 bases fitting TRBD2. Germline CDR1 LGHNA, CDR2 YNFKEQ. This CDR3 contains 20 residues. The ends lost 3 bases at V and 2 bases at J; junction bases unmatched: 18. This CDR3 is CASSHATLGWRGGPTDTQYF. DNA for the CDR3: TGTGCCAGCAGCCATGCCACCCTTGGGTGGCGGGGGGGGCCCACAGATACGCAGTATTTT.

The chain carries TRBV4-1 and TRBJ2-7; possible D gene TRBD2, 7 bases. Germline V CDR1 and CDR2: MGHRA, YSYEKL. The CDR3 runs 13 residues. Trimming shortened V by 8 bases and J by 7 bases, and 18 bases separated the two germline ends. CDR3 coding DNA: TGCGCCAGCTGTTCCGGAGAGGGGGGGGAGCAGTACTTC. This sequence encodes CASCSGEGGEQYF.

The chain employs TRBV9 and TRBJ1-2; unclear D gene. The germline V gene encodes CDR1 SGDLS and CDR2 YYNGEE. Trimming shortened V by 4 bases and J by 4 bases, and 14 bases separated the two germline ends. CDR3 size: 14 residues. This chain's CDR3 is CASSKQTDGYGYTF. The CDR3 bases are TGTGCCAGCAGCAAACAGACCGATGGCTATGGCTACACCTTC. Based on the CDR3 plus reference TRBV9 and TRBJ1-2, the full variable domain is DSGVTQTPKHLITATGQRVTLRCSPRSGDLSVYWYQQSLDQGLQFLIQYYNGEERAKGNILERFSAQQFPDLHSELNLSSLELGDSALYFCASSKQTDGYGYTFGSGTRLTVV.

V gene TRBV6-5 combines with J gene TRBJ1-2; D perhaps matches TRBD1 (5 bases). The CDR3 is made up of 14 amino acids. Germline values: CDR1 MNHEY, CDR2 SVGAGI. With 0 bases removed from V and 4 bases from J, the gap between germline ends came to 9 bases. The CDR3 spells CASSYSGQGYGYTF. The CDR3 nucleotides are TGTGCCAGCAGTTACTCCGGCCAGGGCTATGGCTACACCTTC.

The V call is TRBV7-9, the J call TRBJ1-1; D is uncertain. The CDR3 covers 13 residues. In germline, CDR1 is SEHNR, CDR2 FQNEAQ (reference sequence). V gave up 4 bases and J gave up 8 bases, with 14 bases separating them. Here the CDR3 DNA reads TGTGCCAGCAGCTCAAGGGCCTCGGGGGAAGCTTTCTTT. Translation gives CASSSRASGEAFF.

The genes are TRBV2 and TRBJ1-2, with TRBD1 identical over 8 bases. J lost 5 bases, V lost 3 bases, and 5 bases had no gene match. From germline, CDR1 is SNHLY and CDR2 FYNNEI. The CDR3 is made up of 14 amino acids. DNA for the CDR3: TGTGCCAGCAGTGATCAGGGGACAGGATATGGCTACACCTTC. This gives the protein CASSDQGTGYGYTF.

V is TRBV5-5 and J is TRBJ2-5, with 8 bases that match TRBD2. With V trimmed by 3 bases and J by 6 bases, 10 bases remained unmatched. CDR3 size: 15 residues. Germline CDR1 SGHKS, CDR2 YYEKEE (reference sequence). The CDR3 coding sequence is TGTGCCAGCAGCTCTACCAGCGGGAGCGAGAAGACCCAGTACTTC. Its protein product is CASSSTSGSEKTQYF.

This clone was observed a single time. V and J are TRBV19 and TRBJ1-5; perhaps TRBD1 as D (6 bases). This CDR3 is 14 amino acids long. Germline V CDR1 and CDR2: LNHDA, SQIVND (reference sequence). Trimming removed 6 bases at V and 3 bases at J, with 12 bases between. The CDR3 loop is CASRQRQDNQPQHF. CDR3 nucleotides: TGTGCCAGTAGACAAAGACAGGACAATCAGCCCCAGCATTTT.

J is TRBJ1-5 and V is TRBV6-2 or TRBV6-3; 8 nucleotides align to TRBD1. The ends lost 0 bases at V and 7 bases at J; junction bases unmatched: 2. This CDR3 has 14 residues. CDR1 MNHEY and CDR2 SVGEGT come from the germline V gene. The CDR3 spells CASSYSQGGQPQHF. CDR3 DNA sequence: TGTGCCAGCAGTTACTCACAGGGGGGACAGCCCCAGCATTTT.

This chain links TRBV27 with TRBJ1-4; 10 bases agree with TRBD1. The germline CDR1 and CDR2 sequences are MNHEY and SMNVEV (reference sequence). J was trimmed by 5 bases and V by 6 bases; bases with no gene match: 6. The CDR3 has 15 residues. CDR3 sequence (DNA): TGTGCCAGCAGAGAGGCGGGACAGGGGAATGAAAAACTGTTTTTT. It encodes CASREAGQGNEKLFF.

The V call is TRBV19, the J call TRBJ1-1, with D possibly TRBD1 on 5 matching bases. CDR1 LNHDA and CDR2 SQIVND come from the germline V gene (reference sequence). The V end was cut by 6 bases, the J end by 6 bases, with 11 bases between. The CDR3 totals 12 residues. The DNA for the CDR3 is TGTGCCAGTAGCGACCAGGGTCCTGAAGCTTTCTTT. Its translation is CASSDQGPEAFF.